This TCR beta chain was sequenced during a study of PD-1 blockade in classical Hodgkin lymphoma (dated by TCRdb to 2019 to 2021). At the level of the whole study: Nivolumab dosing was 3 mg/kg intravenously every 2 weeks, continuing until either disease progression or unacceptable toxicity. To define a peripheral blood immune signature of response to PD-1 blockade in classical Hodgkin lymphoma, the study combined TCR beta sequencing with CyTOF. The research as a whole found: Lower diversity was seen in patients whose nivolumab began less than 1 year after ASCT, and these patients were left out of later analyses so that immune reconstitution would not confound the results. Newly diagnosed patients were reported to have lower baseline TCR diversity than healthy donors, and relapsed/refractory patients were reported to have lower baseline TCR diversity still. CD4+ but not CD8+ TCR diversity rose significantly by C4D1 (p=0.0027 vs p=0.16), most apparent in complete responders (p=0.02). The study covered only a single clinical trial cohort, and the causes of the repertoire differences, possibly disease activity or prior therapy, were still not defined. Among trial patients, those achieving complete response had baseline diversity similar to that of newly diagnosed patients, while diversity was significantly lower in partial responders and progressors.

Regarding this clone: It has no known antigen specificity. Nothing much larger sits one base from this clone, and base qualities are not available.

Genomic DNA was isolated using the Qiagen DNeasy kit from unsorted PBMCs as well as from negatively selected CD4+ and CD8+ fractions. TCR beta CDR3 regions were subjected to amplification by immunoSEQ multiplex PCR with primers that anneal to V and J segments. A synthetic immune receptor repertoire was used to minimize amplification bias, and remaining bias was computationally removed after sequencing. Per the source publication's procedure: Custom Python scripts were used to quantify repertoire diversity as the Shannon entropy index. Unsorted, CD4+ and CD8+ repertoires were analyzed separately, except in combined analyses where CD4+ and CD8+ sequences were merged in silico. Clonal expansion was defined as at least a 2-fold frequency increase after treatment relative to C1D1, with a pseudocount of 0.5 for undetected baseline clones. Singleton clones were defined as clones with 0 or 1 copy at C1D1, and non-singleton clones were defined as clones with 2 or more copies. Clones expanded in unsorted samples were labelled as CD4+, CD8+ or unknown by matching protein sequences in sorted samples from the same patient. Wilcoxon tests were applied to paired samples to test diversity changes from C1D1 to C4D1. Sourced from immuneACCESS, this table was stored by TCRdb with only in-frame sequences that have V and J called. A share of the clones is absent; for the studies checked, an unresolved V gene accounts for under half, and the remainder has no known explanation. The DNA gave D and trimming, while V, J and clone size come from that table. The sample data list about 86,000 clones, and under 90% of these were observed just once. 20% to 25% of the sample is in the top ten clones.

The CDR3 covers 10 residues, taking in both the cysteine and the phenylalanine. The only DNA kept is the CDR3, 30 bases in frame from the first base. V and J are truncated by 7 bases and 9 bases respectively, leaving an intervening sequence of 6 bases. Sample time point, as interpreted from the label and publication: cycle 1 day 1 (C1D1), immediately before nivolumab initiation. Every trial patient had relapsed following autologous stem cell transplantation, and prior brentuximab vedotin exposure was what differed among cohorts A, B and C. The trial cohort comprised around 60 patients with relapsed/refractory classical Hodgkin lymphoma whose best overall responses were complete response, partial response or progressive disease. Trial patients were treated with single-agent nivolumab in the multi-cohort phase II CheckMate 205 trial. Best overall response was determined by an independent review committee according to the 2007 International Working Group response criteria. Trial PBMCs were obtained immediately prior to nivolumab initiation (C1D1) and on therapy at cycle 2 day 1 and cycle 4 day 1. Peripheral blood was collected in 8 mL Vacutainer Cell Preparation Tubes, from which PBMCs were isolated by centrifugation and then cryopreserved.

The rearrangement combines TRBV23-1 with TRBJ2-2; there is no confident call for the D gene. TRBV23-1 is noted as an ORF with a role that remains uncertain. The source material was peripheral blood mononuclear cells (PBMCs), sampled at baseline. This clonotype originated in a human donor with classical Hodgkin lymphoma. At the DNA level, the sequence is TGCGCCAGCACAGGCCGGGAGCTGTTTTTT. The encoded protein is CASTGRELFF.